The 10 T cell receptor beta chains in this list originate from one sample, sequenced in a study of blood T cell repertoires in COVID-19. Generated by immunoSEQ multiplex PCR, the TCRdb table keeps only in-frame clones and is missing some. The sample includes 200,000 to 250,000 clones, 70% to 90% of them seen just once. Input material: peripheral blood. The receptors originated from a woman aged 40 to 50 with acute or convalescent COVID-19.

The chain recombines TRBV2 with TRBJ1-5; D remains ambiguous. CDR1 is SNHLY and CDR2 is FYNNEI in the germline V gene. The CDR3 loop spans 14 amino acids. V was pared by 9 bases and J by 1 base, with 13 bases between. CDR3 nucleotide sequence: TGTGCCAGTCGAGGTAGTGGGAGCAATCAGCCCCAGCATTTT. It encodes CASRGSGSNQPQHF.

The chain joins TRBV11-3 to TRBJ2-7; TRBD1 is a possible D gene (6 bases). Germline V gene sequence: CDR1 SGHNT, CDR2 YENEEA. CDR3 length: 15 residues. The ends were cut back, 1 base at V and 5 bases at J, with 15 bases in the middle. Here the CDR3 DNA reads TGTGCCAGCAGCTTAGGCGGGCAGGGGAGACACGAGCAGTACGTC. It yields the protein CASSLGGQGRHEQYV.

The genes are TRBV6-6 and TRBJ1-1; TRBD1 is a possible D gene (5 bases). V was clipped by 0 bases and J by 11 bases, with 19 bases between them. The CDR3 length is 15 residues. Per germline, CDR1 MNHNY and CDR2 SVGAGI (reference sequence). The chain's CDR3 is CASSYSLGASKAAFF. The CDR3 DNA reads TGTGCCAGCAGTTACTCCTTAGGGGCTTCAAAAGCGGCTTTCTTT.

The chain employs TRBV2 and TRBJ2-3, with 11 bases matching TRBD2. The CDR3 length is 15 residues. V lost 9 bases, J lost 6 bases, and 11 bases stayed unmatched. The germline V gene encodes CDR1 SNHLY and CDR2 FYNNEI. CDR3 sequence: CASGDLAGGGDTQYF. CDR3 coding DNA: TGTGCCAGTGGAGACCTAGCGGGGGGTGGGGATACGCAGTATTTT.

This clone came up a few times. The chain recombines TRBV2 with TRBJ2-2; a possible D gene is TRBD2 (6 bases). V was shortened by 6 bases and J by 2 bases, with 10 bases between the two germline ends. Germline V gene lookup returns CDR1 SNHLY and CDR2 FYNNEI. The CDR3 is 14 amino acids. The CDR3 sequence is CASRVAANTGELFF. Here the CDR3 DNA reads TGTGCCAGCAGGGTAGCGGCAAACACCGGGGAGCTGTTTTTT.

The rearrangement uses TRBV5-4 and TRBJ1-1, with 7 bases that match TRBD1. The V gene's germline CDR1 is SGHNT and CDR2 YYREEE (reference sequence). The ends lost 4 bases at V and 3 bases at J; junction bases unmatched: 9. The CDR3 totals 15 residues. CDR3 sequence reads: CASSQPNRGDTEAFF. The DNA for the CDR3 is TGTGCCAGCAGCCAGCCGAACAGGGGAGACACTGAAGCTTTCTTT.

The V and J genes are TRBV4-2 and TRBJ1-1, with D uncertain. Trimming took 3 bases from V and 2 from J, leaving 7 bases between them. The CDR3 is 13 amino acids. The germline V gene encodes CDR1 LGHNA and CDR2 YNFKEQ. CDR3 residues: CASSQQANTEAFF. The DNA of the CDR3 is TGTGCCAGCAGCCAGCAGGCTAACACTGAAGCTTTCTTT.

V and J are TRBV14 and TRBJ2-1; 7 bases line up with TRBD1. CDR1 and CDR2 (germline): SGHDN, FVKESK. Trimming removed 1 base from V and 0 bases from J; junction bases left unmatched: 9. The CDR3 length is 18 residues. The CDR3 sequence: CASSQGGQRLSSYNEQFF. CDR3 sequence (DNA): TGTGCCAGCAGCCAAGGGGGACAGCGCCTTAGCTCCTACAATGAGCAGTTCTTC.

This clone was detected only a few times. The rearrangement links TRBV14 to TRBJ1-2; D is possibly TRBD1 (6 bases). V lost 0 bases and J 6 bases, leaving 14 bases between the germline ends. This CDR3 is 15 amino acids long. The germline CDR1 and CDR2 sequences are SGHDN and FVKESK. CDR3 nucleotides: TGTGCCAGCAGCCAAGATGAGTCTGGGGGCAATGGCTACACCTTC. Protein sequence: CASSQDESGGNGYTF.

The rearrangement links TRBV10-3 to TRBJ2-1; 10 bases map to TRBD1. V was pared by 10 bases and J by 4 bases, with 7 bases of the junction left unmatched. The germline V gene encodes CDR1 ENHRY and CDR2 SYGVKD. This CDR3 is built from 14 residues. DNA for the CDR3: TGTGCCACCAAGACAGGGGGCGAGTACAATGAGCAGTTCTTC. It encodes CATKTGGEYNEQFF.